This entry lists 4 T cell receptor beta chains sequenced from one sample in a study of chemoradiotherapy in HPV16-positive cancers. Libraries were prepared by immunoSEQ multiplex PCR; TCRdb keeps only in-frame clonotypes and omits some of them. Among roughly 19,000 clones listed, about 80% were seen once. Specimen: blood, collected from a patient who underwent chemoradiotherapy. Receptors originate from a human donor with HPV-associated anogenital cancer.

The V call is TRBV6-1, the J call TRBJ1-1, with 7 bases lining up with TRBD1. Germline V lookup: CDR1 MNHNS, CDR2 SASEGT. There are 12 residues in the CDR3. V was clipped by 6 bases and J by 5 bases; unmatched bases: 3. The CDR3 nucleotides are TGTGCCAGCAGCGACAGGGTTACTGAAGCTTTCTTT. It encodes CASSDRVTEAFF.

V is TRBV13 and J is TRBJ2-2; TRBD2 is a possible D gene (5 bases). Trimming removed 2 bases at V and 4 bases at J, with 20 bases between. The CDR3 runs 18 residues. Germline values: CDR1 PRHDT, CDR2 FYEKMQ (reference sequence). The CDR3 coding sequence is TGTGCCAGCAGCTTAACCGGGATCCACTTAGAGGCCACCGGGGAGCTGTTTTTT. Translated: CASSLTGIHLEATGELFF.

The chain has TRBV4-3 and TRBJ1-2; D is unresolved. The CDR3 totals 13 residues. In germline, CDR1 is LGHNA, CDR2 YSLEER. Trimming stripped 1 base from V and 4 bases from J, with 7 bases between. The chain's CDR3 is CASSQGPAYGYTF. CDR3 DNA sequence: TGCGCCAGCAGCCAAGGGCCAGCCTATGGCTACACCTTC.

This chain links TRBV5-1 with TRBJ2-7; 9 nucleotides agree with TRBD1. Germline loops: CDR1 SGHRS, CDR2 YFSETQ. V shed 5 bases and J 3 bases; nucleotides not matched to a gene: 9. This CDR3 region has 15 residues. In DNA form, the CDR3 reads TGCGCCAGCAGGGCCGACCGGGACAGGGTCTACGAGCAGTACTTC. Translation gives CASRADRDRVYEQYF.